Included here is one T cell receptor (beta chain) sequence, with context. CDR1 and CDR2 (germline): ENHRY, SYGVKD. With 4 bases removed from V and 2 bases from J, the gap between germline ends came to 12 bases. The CDR3 loop spans 15 amino acids. Time point denoted: time of PML onset. This sample was included in a study of multiple sclerosis patients with progressive multifocal leukoencephalopathy. Only in-frame clones appear in the TCRdb table, and some are missing; sequencing was by immunoSEQ multiplex PCR. The repertoire holds roughly 34,000 clones, with roughly 87% as singletons. The sequence derives from a human donor with progressive multifocal leukoencephalopathy. The gene calls are TRBV10-3 and TRBJ2-1; TRBD1 might be the D (6 bases). The source was PBMCs, collected from a patient treated with natalizumab. The CDR3 sequence is CAISVTGQPYNEQFF. For the CDR3, the DNA is TGTGCCATCAGTGTTACCGGACAGCCCTACAATGAGCAGTTCTTC.